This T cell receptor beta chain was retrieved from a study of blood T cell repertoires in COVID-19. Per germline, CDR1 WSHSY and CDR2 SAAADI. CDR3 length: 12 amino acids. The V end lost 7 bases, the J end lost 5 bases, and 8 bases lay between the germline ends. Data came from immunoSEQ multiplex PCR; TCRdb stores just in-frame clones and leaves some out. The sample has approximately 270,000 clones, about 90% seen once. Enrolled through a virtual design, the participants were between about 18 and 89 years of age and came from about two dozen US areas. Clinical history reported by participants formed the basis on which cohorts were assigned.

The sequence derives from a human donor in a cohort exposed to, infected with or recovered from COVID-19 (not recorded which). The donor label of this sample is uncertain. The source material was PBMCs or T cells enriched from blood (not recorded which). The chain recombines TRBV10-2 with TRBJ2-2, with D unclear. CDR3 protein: CASTIRTGELFF. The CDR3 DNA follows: TGCGCCAGCACCATACGGACCGGGGAGCTGTTTTTT.